This T cell receptor (beta chain) appears in the sequencing data of a study of shared clonotypes between healthy human individuals. Study-level background: Three plates each covered CD4 naive and memory; CD8 naive two, CD8 memory one. Overall study findings and caveats: In contrast to clonotypes shared by all four donors, non-shared clonotypes had lower generation probabilities. Collection of samples was limited to blood; tissue repertoires likely differ.

Only CD45RO-negative cells positively selected for CCR7 counted as naive CD8 cells, so terminally differentiated effector memory CD45RA+ cells were excluded. The germline V gene encodes CDR1 MGHRA and CDR2 YSYEKL. The CDR3 length is 15 residues. V lost 4 bases to trimming and J lost 0 bases; unmatched junction nucleotides: 4. On this clone itself: Its antigen is unknown. Distinct nucleotide sequences in the sample also encode this CDR3.

Sequencing used immunoSEQ multiplex PCR; TCRdb keeps in-frame clones, though not all of them. The table includes under 1 million clones, about 97% detected once. Sequenced material: naive CD8+ T cells sorted from blood. This receptor was taken from a man aged 25 to 45 in good health. The J gene is TRBJ2-3, the V gene TRBV4-1; the match to TRBD1 covers 7 bases. The CDR3 DNA is TGCGCCAGCAGCCCCGGGACAGCTAGCACAGATACGCAGTATTTT. This translates into CASSPGTASTDTQYF.